This T cell receptor (beta chain) was identified during a study of blood T cell repertoires in COVID-19. Study overall: The United States, Italy and Spain provided the acute and convalescent COVID-19 samples. PBMCs, B-cell-depleted T cells, or T cells were the source of the cDNA or gDNA that made up the material.

In the source study's methods: Reference gene primer amplification gave estimated nucleated cell counts. Profiling relied on immunoSEQ multiplex PCR, and the TCRdb table lists in-frame clones only, not all of them. V and J calls and clone size are as listed in that table; D and trimming were resolved from the DNA. This sample has under 200,000 clones; more than 70% occur once, and the top ten carry roughly 6%. Sequenced input: peripheral blood. The clonotype comes from a middle-aged man with active or convalescent COVID-19.

CDR3: CASSLEWGRALSEAFF. As DNA, the CDR3 is TGCGCCAGCAGCTTGGAATGGGGCAGGGCCCTATCTGAAGCTTTCTTT. This chain joins TRBV5-1 and TRBJ1-1, with a possible D match to TRBD1 (5 bases). The germline V and J ends were trimmed by 0 bases and 6 bases, with 18 bases remaining between them. Germline V gene lookup returns CDR1 SGHRS and CDR2 YFSETQ. This CDR3 is 16 amino acids long.